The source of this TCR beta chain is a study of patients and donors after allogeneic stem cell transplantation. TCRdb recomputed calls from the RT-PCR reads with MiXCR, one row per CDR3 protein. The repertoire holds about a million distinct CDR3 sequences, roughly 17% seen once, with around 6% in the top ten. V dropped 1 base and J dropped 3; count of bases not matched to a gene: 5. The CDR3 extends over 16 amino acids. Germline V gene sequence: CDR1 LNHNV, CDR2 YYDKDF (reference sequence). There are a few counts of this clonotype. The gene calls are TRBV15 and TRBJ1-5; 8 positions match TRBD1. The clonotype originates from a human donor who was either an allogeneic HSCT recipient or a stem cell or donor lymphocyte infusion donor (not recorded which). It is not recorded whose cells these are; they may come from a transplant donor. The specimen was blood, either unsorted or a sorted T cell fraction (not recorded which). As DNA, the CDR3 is TGTGCCACCAGCAGAGGTACCAGGGGGCCCAATCAGCCCCAGCATTTT. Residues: CATSRGTRGPNQPQHF.